The T cell receptor beta chain described here comes from a study of T cell responses to AZD1222 COVID-19 vaccine. Clones were read by immunoSEQ multiplex PCR, and TCRdb kept only the in-frame ones, dropping some. The table shows 100,000 to 150,000 clones, with roughly 90% occurring only once. The sample consisted of peripheral blood, taken on day 0 of MenACWY control vaccination. The receptor's source is an adult in good health.

CDR3: CAISESQDNEQFF. The CDR3 bases are TGTGCCATCAGTGAGTCCCAGGACAATGAGCAGTTCTTC. The rearrangement links TRBV10-3 to TRBJ2-1; no clear D. The germline V gene has CDR1 ENHRY and CDR2 SYGVKD. The CDR3 runs to 13 residues. V was trimmed by 0 bases and J by 5 bases, leaving 5 bases between them.